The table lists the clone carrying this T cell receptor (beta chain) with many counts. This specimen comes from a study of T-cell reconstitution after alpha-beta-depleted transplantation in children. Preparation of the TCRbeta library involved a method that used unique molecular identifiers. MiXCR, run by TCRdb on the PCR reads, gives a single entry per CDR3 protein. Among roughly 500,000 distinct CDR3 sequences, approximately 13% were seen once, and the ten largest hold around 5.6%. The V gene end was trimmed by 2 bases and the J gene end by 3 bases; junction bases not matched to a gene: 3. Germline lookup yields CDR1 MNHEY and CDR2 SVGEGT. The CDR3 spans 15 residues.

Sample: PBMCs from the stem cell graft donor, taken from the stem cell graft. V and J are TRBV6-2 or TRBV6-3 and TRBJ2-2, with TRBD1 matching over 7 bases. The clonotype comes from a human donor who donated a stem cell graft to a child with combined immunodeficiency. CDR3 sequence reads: CASSYDTGDTGELFF. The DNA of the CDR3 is TGTGCCAGCAGTTACGACACAGGGGACACCGGGGAGCTGTTTTTT.